Shown below are 5 T cell receptor beta chains from a single sample sequenced in a study of blood T cell repertoires in COVID-19. Some clones are missing from TCRdb's copy, which holds only in-frame ones; the method was immunoSEQ multiplex PCR. The top ten hold 1% to 1.5% of the sample, which has about 300,000 clones, 83% seen once. Sequencing was done on a sample of peripheral blood. The origin of the receptors is a woman aged 45-59 years with acute or convalescent COVID-19.

The J gene is TRBJ1-4, the V gene TRBV25-1; no reliable D call. This CDR3 is built from 14 residues. Germline V gene sequence: CDR1 MGHDK, CDR2 SYGVNS. Trimming pared 1 base from V and 7 bases from J, leaving 10 bases between. The CDR3: CASSESSGGEKLFF. In DNA, the CDR3 is TGTGCCAGCAGTGAATCATCGGGTGGTGAAAAACTGTTTTTT.

The chain employs TRBV10-3 and TRBJ2-3; D possibly corresponds to TRBD2 (7 bases). With 0 bases removed from V and 5 bases from J, the gap between germline ends came to 15 bases. The CDR3 spans 16 residues. CDR1 is ENHRY, CDR2 SYGVKD, per germline. The CDR3 loop reads CAISESGGGVIDTQYF. In DNA, the CDR3 is TGTGCCATCAGTGAGTCTGGCGGGGGCGTGATAGATACGCAGTATTTT.

The CDR3 coding sequence is TGTGCCAGCAGCTTAGGTAGGGAGGATGGCTACACCTTC. This gives the protein CASSLGREDGYTF. The chain employs TRBV7-8 and TRBJ1-2, with no clear D. The CDR3 totals 13 residues. CDR1 SGHVS and CDR2 FQNEAQ come from the germline V gene. V was shortened by 1 base and J by 6 bases, with 9 bases between the two germline ends.

This clone was recorded at least ten times. This chain connects TRBV5-1 to TRBJ2-3; TRBD2 matches 12 bases. CDR1 is SGHRS, CDR2 YFSETQ, per germline. The V segment lost 1 base and the J segment 4 bases; nucleotides outside the gene matches: 4. The CDR3 contains 16 residues. The CDR3 region has the DNA TGCGCCAGCAGCTTGTCGGCTAGCGGGAGGGCAGATACGCAGTATTTT. Protein: CASSLSASGRADTQYF.

With respect to this clone: At the DNA level, this CDR3 is encoded by other sequences in the same sample as well. The chain uses TRBV6-5 and TRBJ1-1, with TRBD1 matching 8 bases. Germline V gives CDR1 MNHEY, CDR2 SVGAGI. The CDR3 runs to 15 residues. Trimming at V came to 6 bases and at J to 0 bases, leaving 6 bases not matched to a gene. CDR3 nucleotides: TGTGCCAGCAGCTCGACAGGGGCCCTGAACACTGAAGCTTTCTTT. This translates into CASSSTGALNTEAFF.